One and the same sample provided the 29 T cell receptor beta chains below, sequenced in a study of response to subunit inactivated influenza vaccine. TCRdb reanalysed the RT-PCR reads using MiXCR and keeps one entry per CDR3 protein. The sample consists of some 640,000 distinct CDR3 sequences, around 14% of them appearing once. The source was PBMCs from blood, collected about 14 days before vaccination. The receptor set was obtained from a man aged 50 or older who received an inactivated influenza vaccine.

This clonotype appeared many times. This sequence joins TRBV12-3 or TRBV12-4 and TRBJ2-3, with 8 bases identical to TRBD2. V lost 6 bases to trimming and J lost 0 bases; unmatched junction nucleotides: 5. This CDR3 is 15 amino acids long. The CDR3, as DNA: TGTGCCAGCAGAATACTAGCGGCTAGCACAGATACGCAGTATTTT. Translated: CASRILAASTDTQYF.

The chain is built from TRBV9 and TRBJ2-2; 7 bases align to TRBD2. CDR1 and CDR2 from the germline V gene are SGDLS and YYNGEE. V dropped 0 bases and J dropped 4; count of bases not matched to a gene: 9. This CDR3 contains 17 residues. The CDR3 DNA reads as TGTGCCAGCAGCGTAGGAAAACTAGCGAGGTCCACCGGGGAGCTGTTTTTT. It codes for CASSVGKLARSTGELFF.

The sample holds many counts of this clonotype. The chain joins TRBV11-2 to TRBJ2-5; 9 bases agree with TRBD1. CDR3 length: 14 amino acids. Trimming cost V 5 bases and J 5 bases; bases outside gene matches: 6. Looked up from germline, CDR1 is SGHAT and CDR2 is FQNNGV. The CDR3 DNA is TGTGCCAGCAGCCACGGACAGGGGATTGAGACCCAGTACTTC. Its protein product is CASSHGQGIETQYF.

The sample holds many counts of this clonotype. The chain is built from TRBV7-9 and TRBJ2-3; possibly TRBD1 for D (6 bases). Germline values: CDR1 SEHNR, CDR2 FQNEAQ (reference sequence). The CDR3 sequence is 15 residues long. With 5 bases removed from V and 1 base from J, the gap between germline ends came to 13 bases. CDR3 loop: CASSPRGSGTDTQYF. The CDR3 DNA is TGTGCCAGCAGCCCCAGGGGTAGCGGCACAGATACGCAGTATTTT.

The chain has TRBV24-1 and TRBJ2-1; 15 bases line up with TRBD2. CDR1 and CDR2 from the germline V gene are KGHDR and SFDVKD. CDR3 length equals 13 residues. The V and J ends lost 7 bases and 16 bases, in that order; junction bases with no gene match: 7. CDR3 sequence reads: CATRGLAGGPSFF. The CDR3 bases are TGTGCCACCAGAGGACTAGCGGGAGGGCCTTCTTTCTTC.

V is TRBV3-1 and J is TRBJ2-1, with a weak D call TRBD2 (6 bases). CDR1 is LGHDT and CDR2 is YNNKEL in the germline V gene (reference sequence). CDR3 length: 16 amino acids. V was trimmed by 3 bases and J by 0 bases, leaving 12 bases between them. CDR3 in amino acids: CASSQNSGFSYNEQFF. The CDR3 coding sequence is TGTGCCAGCAGCCAGAACAGCGGGTTCTCCTACAATGAGCAGTTCTTC.

The chain combines TRBV6-5 with TRBJ2-5; possibly TRBD2 for D (7 bases). The CDR3 has 14 amino acids. Germline V gene data show CDR1 as MNHEY and CDR2 as SVGAGI. V was trimmed by 1 base and J by 5 bases, leaving 11 bases between them. The CDR3 spells CASSYWGGPETQYF. CDR3 bases: TGTGCCAGCAGTTACTGGGGGGGCCCGGAGACCCAGTACTTC.

Worth noting for this clonotype: At one end, the junction sequence differs from germline, possibly due to a read error. The chain couples TRBV6-1 to TRBJ2-5, with 9 positions matching TRBD1. CDR1 and CDR2 (germline): MNHNS, SASEGT. The CDR3 is 14 amino acids. This chain's CDR3 is CASSKNRGQGTQYF. The CDR3 bases are TGTGCCAGCAGTAAGAACAGGGGGCAAGGGACCCAGTACTTC.

This clonotype was observed a few times. This rearrangement joins TRBV5-6 to TRBJ2-7, with 8 bases fitting TRBD1. This CDR3 contains 15 residues. Germline values: CDR1 SGHDT, CDR2 YYEEEE. Unmatched junction bases numbered 6, after V lost 4 bases and J lost 0 bases. The CDR3 sequence: CASSRRTGFSYEQYF. The CDR3 DNA follows: TGTGCCAGCAGCAGGAGGACAGGGTTCTCCTACGAGCAGTACTTC.

The gene calls are TRBV3-1 and TRBJ2-2; the match to TRBD2 covers 8 bases. The junction had 13 bases not matched to a gene; V was cut back by 0 bases and J by 7 bases. The CDR3 consists of 18 residues. Germline V lookup: CDR1 LGHDT, CDR2 YNNKEL (reference sequence). This CDR3 reads CASSQDRSGSSMVGELFF. CDR3 coding DNA: TGTGCCAGCAGCCAAGATAGGAGCGGGAGTTCAATGGTCGGGGAGCTGTTTTTT.

This clonotype was seen a few times. The chain has TRBV6-2 or TRBV6-3 and TRBJ2-7, with D hard to call. Germline V gene sequence: CDR1 MNHEY, CDR2 SVGEGT. CDR3 length equals 13 residues. Trimming cost V 3 bases and J 7 bases, with 13 bases left between them. The CDR3 nucleotides read TGTGCCAGCAGTTATTATGGGGTCAAGGAGCAGTACTTC. It is translated as CASSYYGVKEQYF.

The chain combines TRBV6-5 with TRBJ2-5; the D gene could be TRBD1 or TRBD2 (5 bases each). Germline V gives CDR1 MNHEY, CDR2 SVGAGI. V lost 7 bases and J 5 bases, leaving 14 bases between the germline ends. The CDR3 totals 13 residues. The CDR3: CASIWGSDETQYF. CDR3 DNA: TGTGCCAGCATTTGGGGGAGTGACGAGACCCAGTACTTC.

The chain employs TRBV5-5 and TRBJ1-1, with 10 positions matching TRBD1. The germline V gene has CDR1 SGHKS and CDR2 YYEKEE (reference sequence). CDR3 length equals 18 residues. V lost 0 bases to trimming and J lost 6 bases; unmatched junction nucleotides: 14. CDR3 in DNA: TGTGCCAGCAGCTTGGAAAGGGACAGGGGCTCTGGGGCCCCTGAAGCTTTCTTT. Translation gives CASSLERDRGSGAPEAFF.

This clonotype was seen many times. V gene TRBV28 combines with J gene TRBJ1-2; TRBD1 might be the D (6 bases). Germline-derived CDR1 and CDR2 are MDHEN and SYDVKM. The CDR3 loop spans 13 amino acids. V lost 2 bases to trimming and J lost 3 bases, with 7 bases between them. CDR3 protein: CASSLNRDYGYTF. The DNA of the CDR3 is TGTGCCAGCAGTTTAAACAGGGACTATGGCTACACCTTC.

This clonotype was recorded many times. The chain combines TRBV12-3 or TRBV12-4 with TRBJ1-3; no reliable D call. This CDR3 has 14 residues. The ends were cut back, 6 bases at V and 2 bases at J, with 11 bases in the middle. CDR3 bases: TGTGCCAGCAGACTGAGCATTACTGGAAACACCATATATTTT. The encoded protein is CASRLSITGNTIYF.

This clonotype has a handful of counts. The rearrangement links TRBV20-1 to TRBJ2-5, with D perhaps matching TRBD2 (6 bases). CDR1 is DFQATT and CDR2 is SNEGSKA in the germline V gene (reference sequence). V lost 8 bases to trimming and J lost 5 bases, with 21 bases between them. This CDR3 comprises 14 residues. The CDR3 sequence: CSPIEGGAGETQYF. The CDR3 nucleotides are TGCAGTCCCATAGAAGGAGGGGCGGGGGAGACCCAGTACTTC.

The chain recombines TRBV11-2 with TRBJ2-7; D perhaps matches TRBD2 (5 bases). The germline gives CDR1 SGHAT, CDR2 FQNNGV. Trimming stripped 3 bases from V and 2 bases from J, with 11 bases between. The CDR3 totals 14 residues. This chain's CDR3 is CASSFSPGTYEQYF. The CDR3 region has the DNA TGTGCCAGCAGCTTTTCTCCGGGGACCTACGAGCAGTACTTC.

This clonotype has a count of ten or more. The chain employs TRBV5-1 and TRBJ2-7; 7 bases are a match to TRBD1. This CDR3 is built from 15 residues. Germline V CDR1 and CDR2: SGHRS, YFSETQ. With 4 bases clipped from V and 0 bases from J, the junction kept 7 bases outside the gene matches. The CDR3 loop reads CASSTGQRNSYEQYF. The CDR3 bases are TGCGCCAGCAGCACGGGACAGCGGAACTCCTACGAGCAGTACTTC.

This clonotype came up a few times. This chain joins TRBV7-9 and TRBJ2-5, with a tentative D call TRBD2 (6 bases). The CDR3 loop spans 16 amino acids. CDR1 SEHNR and CDR2 FQNEAQ come from the germline V gene (reference sequence). V dropped 2 bases and J dropped 3 bases, with 16 bases sitting between them. CDR3 DNA: TGTGCCAGCAGCTTACTTCAGGGTAGCGGAAAAGAGACCCAGTACTTC. It specifies CASSLLQGSGKETQYF.

The rearrangement uses TRBV6-1 and TRBJ2-3; D not resolved. This CDR3 comprises 17 residues. With 0 bases removed from V and 1 base from J, the gap between germline ends came to 14 bases. The germline CDR1 and CDR2 sequences are MNHNS and SASEGT. The CDR3 loop is CASSEAFGWRGTDTQYF. For the CDR3, the DNA is TGTGCCAGCAGTGAAGCCTTCGGTTGGCGAGGCACAGATACGCAGTATTTT.

This clonotype was recorded a few times. DNA for the CDR3: TGTGCCAGCAGCGCGACAACTAGCGGAGAGACCCAGTACTTC. Protein: CASSATTSGETQYF. The rearrangement links TRBV9 to TRBJ2-5, with TRBD2 matching 8 bases. The junction had 5 bases not matched to a gene; V was cut back by 3 bases and J by 4 bases. The CDR3 is 14 residues long. The V gene's germline CDR1 is SGDLS and CDR2 YYNGEE.

The V and J genes are TRBV11-2 and TRBJ2-1; 13 bases line up with TRBD2. Looked up from germline, CDR1 is SGHAT and CDR2 is FQNNGV. V lost 0 bases and J lost 6; bases outside the gene matches: 14. CDR3 length equals 20 residues. The CDR3 is CASSLDPFHSTSGRPNEQFF. The CDR3 DNA reads TGTGCCAGCAGCTTAGATCCCTTTCACTCGACTAGCGGGAGGCCCAATGAGCAGTTCTTC.

This clonotype was observed a handful of times. This may be a read error: a much more frequent sequence differs by one nucleotide. The chain recombines TRBV19 with TRBJ2-1; no clear D gene. Germline V gene lookup returns CDR1 LNHDA and CDR2 SQIVND (reference sequence). Trimming shortened V by 3 bases and J by 4 bases, and 7 bases separated the two germline ends. This CDR3 is built from 13 residues. The CDR3 sequence: CASSMDGYNEQFF. The CDR3 nucleotides are TGTGCCAGTAGTATGGACGGATACAATGAGCAGTTCTTC. Filled out from reference TRBV19 and TRBJ2-1, the complete variable domain reads DGGITQSPKYLFRKEGQNVTLSCEQNLNHDAMYWYRQDPGQGLRLIYYSQIVNDFQKGDIAEGYSVSREKKESFPLTVTSAQKNPTAFYLCASSMDGYNEQFFGPGTRLTVL.

This clonotype has a count of ten or more. CDR3 protein: CASSFPGTANDEQFF. The DNA of the CDR3 is TGTGCCAGCAGTTTCCCCGGGACAGCGAACGATGAGCAGTTCTTC. This chain uses TRBV27 with TRBJ2-1; 7 bases agree with TRBD1. The trim removed 3 bases at V and 8 bases at J, leaving 10 bases unmatched. CDR1 MNHEY and CDR2 SMNVEV come from the germline V gene (reference sequence). The CDR3 is 15 residues long.

The gene calls are TRBV7-8 and TRBJ1-1, with TRBD1 as a possible D gene (5 bases). V dropped 4 bases and J dropped 5 bases, with 14 bases sitting between them. CDR1 is SGHVS and CDR2 is FQNEAQ in the germline V gene. The CDR3 has 14 residues. In nucleotides, the CDR3 is TGTGCCAGCAGCTCCGGGACCCAGAGGACTGAAGCTTTCTTT. Translation gives CASSSGTQRTEAFF.

The CDR3 here is CASSPSGGLETQYF. The CDR3 region has the DNA TGTGCCAGCAGCCCGTCGGGGGGCCTAGAGACCCAGTACTTC. The rearrangement joins TRBV7-2 to TRBJ2-5; possibly TRBD2 for D (7 bases). Trimming pared 5 bases from V and 4 bases from J, leaving 14 bases between. The CDR3 extends over 14 amino acids. Looked up from germline, CDR1 is SGHTA and CDR2 is FQGNSA.

This clonotype was counted only a few times. The chain has TRBV20-1 and TRBJ1-2; D gene unclear. CDR1 and CDR2 from the germline V gene are DFQATT and SNEGSKA (reference sequence). The germline V and J ends were trimmed by 0 bases and 4 bases, with 9 bases remaining between them. The CDR3 spans 13 residues. The CDR3 coding sequence is TGCAGTGCTAGAGAATGGGGTTCCTATGGCTACACCTTC. This codes for CSAREWGSYGYTF.

Many counts were recorded for this clonotype. CDR3 residues: CASSLVSPRSDTQYF. In nucleotides, the CDR3 is TGTGCCAGCAGCTTAGTTTCTCCGCGTTCTGATACGCAGTATTTT. The chain has TRBV7-2 and TRBJ2-3; no firm D call. V was pared by 1 base and J by 6 bases, with 14 bases between. The length of the CDR3 is 15 residues. Germline V CDR1 and CDR2: SGHTA, FQGNSA.

This clonotype was counted at least ten times. This rearrangement joins TRBV4-3 to TRBJ2-3, with a tentative D call TRBD2 (6 bases). Germline-derived CDR1 and CDR2 are LGHNA and YSLEER. The CDR3 has 15 amino acids. V gave up 0 bases and J gave up 7 bases, with 14 bases separating them. In nucleotides, the CDR3 is TGCGCCAGCAGCCAAGAGAAGGACTATGAAAATACGCAGTATTTT. Translating it yields CASSQEKDYENTQYF.